This T cell receptor beta chain was sequenced during a study of T cell responses to AZD1222 COVID-19 vaccine. Assay used: immunoSEQ multiplex PCR; TCRdb lists only in-frame clones, some missing. The data show about 120,000 clones, with around 83% seen just once and about a quarter held by the top ten. This clone was seen more than once but under ten times. Its matching antigen is unknown. The CDR3 extends over 15 amino acids. Trimming removed 4 bases from V and 6 bases from J; junction bases left unmatched: 10. CDR1 is SGHNT, CDR2 YENEEA, per germline. General observations from the study: Repertoire sampling was restricted to post-peak T cell response timepoints. Just six AZD1222 recipients were seropositive at baseline.

The source is an adult who received the AZD1222 COVID-19 vaccine. Sequencing was performed on peripheral blood, taken 28 days after the second AZD1222 dose. This chain links TRBV11-3 with TRBJ2-7, with 9 bases that match TRBD1. The CDR3 region has the DNA TGTGCCAGCAGCTCCAAGACAGGGGGGACTGGCGAGCAGTACTTC. Encoded protein: CASSSKTGGTGEQYF.